Given below is one T cell receptor beta chain in context. Ages ranged from about 18 to 89 years, with residence in 24 US areas. In assigning cohorts, the study relied on participant-reported clinical history. The sample is drawn from a study of blood T cell repertoires in COVID-19. Across the whole study: Nucleic acid was either cDNA or gDNA, and it came from T cells, B-cell-depleted T cells, or PBMCs.

Per the authors' pipeline: Amplification with reference gene primers provided the estimates of nucleated cell counts. Profiled with immunoSEQ multiplex PCR; TCRdb holds only in-frame clones, not every one. V and J calls and clone size follow that table, whereas D and trimming were derived from the DNA. The sample records 110,000 to 150,000 clones, 84% being singletons. CDR3 length equals 15 residues. The trim removed 4 bases at V and 8 bases at J, leaving 10 bases unmatched. Germline V gives CDR1 MGHRA, CDR2 YSYEKL. The receptor was derived from a woman aged 18-29 years who had been exposed to COVID-19. Sequencing used PBMCs or T cells enriched from blood (not recorded which). The genes are TRBV4-1 and TRBJ2-1; 8 nucleotides match TRBD2. CDR3 bases: TGCGCCAGCAGCCCCCACGGGAGGGCCATGGATGAGCAGTTCTTC. Its translation: CASSPHGRAMDEQFF.